The source of this T cell receptor beta chain is a study of control samples from healthy donors and cancer patients. V was clipped by 6 bases and J by 3 bases, with 12 bases between them. CDR1 is MNHEY, CDR2 SVGEGT, per germline. The CDR3 has 14 amino acids. Only in-frame clones appear in the TCRdb table, and some are missing; sequencing was by immunoSEQ multiplex PCR. The table lists about 50,000 clones, over 85% of them singletons. The J gene is TRBJ1-5, the V gene TRBV6-2 or TRBV6-3; D unclear. The clonotype originates from a woman between 45 and 65 years old with head and neck cancer. The material sequenced was PBMCs. The CDR3 region has the DNA TGTGCCAGCAGCAACCTCAGTCCCAATCAGCCCCAGCATTTT. Amino acids: CASSNLSPNQPQHF.